These 17 T cell receptor beta chains originate from one sample sequenced in a study of CD8 T cells in ankylosing spondylitis (dated 2017 in TCRdb). Library preparation used 5' RACE. The run used an Illumina HiSeq 2500. TCRdb handled the public reads itself, with Q25 trimming in fastp and clone calling in MiXCR, and kept productive beta chains. Rows with one shared CDR3 protein collapse into an entry with the most common genes and DNA. Counted in this sample were about 750,000 distinct CDR3 sequences; roughly 19% of them appeared once. The top ten clonotypes cover 15% to 20% of the sample. Study-level results and caveats: Blood from ankylosing spondylitis patients appeared to be characterized by a TCR beta motif composed of about eight highly homologous amino acid variants.

Their recognized antigens are unknown. Sample: blood, either unsorted or a sorted T cell fraction (not recorded which). The receptors shown here come from a male donor with ankylosing spondylitis.

The CDR3 coding sequence is TGTGCCAGCAGCTTAGTGGGACGCCTACAAGAGACCCAGTACTTC. Translated: CASSLVGRLQETQYF. The rearrangement links TRBV11-2 to TRBJ2-5; D tentatively reads TRBD1 or TRBD2 (5 bases each). The CDR3 contains 15 residues. V lost 1 base and J lost 2, with 11 bases in between. Germline V CDR1 and CDR2: SGHAT, FQNNGV. Looking up the rest from reference TRBV11-2 and TRBJ2-5 gives the full variable domain: EAGVAQSPRYKIIEKRQSVAFWCNPISGHATLYWYQQILGQGPKLLIQFQNNGVVDDSQLPKDRFSAERLKGVDSTLKIQPAKLEDSAVYLCASSLVGRLQETQYFGPGTRLLVL.

This rearrangement joins TRBV12-3 or TRBV12-4 to TRBJ1-5; 8 positions match TRBD1. V gave up 6 bases and J gave up 2 bases; unmatched junction bases: 6. This CDR3 contains 15 residues. This CDR3 reads CASRETGDGNQPQHF. The CDR3 bases are TGTGCCAGCAGGGAGACAGGGGATGGCAATCAGCCCCAGCATTTT.

V is TRBV3-1 and J is TRBJ1-4, with D hard to call. Deletions cut 6 bases from V and 8 bases from J, with 16 bases between. There are 14 residues in the CDR3. Germline V gene sequence: CDR1 LGHDT, CDR2 YNNKEL (reference sequence). In nucleotides, the CDR3 is TGTGCCAGCAGGCCAAGCCAGCGTTCCGAAAAACTGTTTTTT. Translated: CASRPSQRSEKLFF.

The CDR3 bases are TGTGCCAGCAGTCCGAACAGGGGACTCTCTTCGGGCGATGAGCAGTTCTTC. Encoded protein: CASSPNRGLSSGDEQFF. V gene TRBV7-6 combines with J gene TRBJ2-1; maybe TRBD1 (7 bases). CDR1 is SGHVS and CDR2 is FNYEAQ in the germline V gene. V was shortened by 6 bases and J by 8 bases, with 26 bases between the two germline ends. The CDR3 spans 17 residues.

The genes are TRBV6-2 or TRBV6-3 and TRBJ2-7, with D unclear. V was trimmed by 2 bases and J by 1 base, leaving 12 bases between them. Germline assignment: CDR1 MNHEY and CDR2 SVGEGT. This CDR3 region has 15 residues. CDR3 protein: CASSYAIWSSYEQYF. Written as DNA, the CDR3 is TGTGCCAGCAGTTACGCGATTTGGAGTTCCTACGAGCAGTACTTC.

The table lists this clonotype with many counts. The chain uses TRBV5-1 and TRBJ2-1, with 9 bases aligning to TRBD2. The CDR3 contains 14 residues. Per germline, CDR1 SGHRS and CDR2 YFSETQ. The ends lost 3 bases at V and 4 bases at J; junction bases unmatched: 2. The CDR3: CASSSTSGYNEQFF. CDR3 nucleotides: TGCGCCAGCAGCTCGACTAGCGGATACAATGAGCAGTTCTTC.

The gene calls are TRBV20-1 and TRBJ2-7; 8 bases align to TRBD2. The germline gives CDR1 DFQATT, CDR2 SNEGSKA (reference sequence). The V and J ends lost 2 bases and 3 bases, in that order; junction bases with no gene match: 3. This CDR3 has 13 amino acids. CDR3 bases: TGCAGTGCTAGAACGGGGGGGGTCTACGAGCAGTACTTC. Its protein product is CSARTGGVYEQYF.

The J gene is TRBJ2-7, the V gene TRBV12-5; possibly TRBD1 for D (5 bases). This CDR3 contains 15 residues. The ends were cut back, 2 bases at V and 0 bases at J, with 11 bases in the middle. Germline V lookup: CDR1 LGHNT, CDR2 FRNRAP. This chain's CDR3 is CASGLPQGYSYEQYF. The DNA for the CDR3 is TGTGCTAGTGGTTTGCCTCAGGGTTACTCCTACGAGCAGTACTTC.

The chain couples TRBV7-9 to TRBJ2-2; possibly TRBD2 for D (5 bases). V lost 4 bases and J lost 4, with 16 bases in between. The length of the CDR3 is 16 residues. Germline CDR1 and CDR2: SEHNR and FQNEAQ (reference sequence). The CDR3 sequence is CASSSSPLASTGELFF. The CDR3 DNA is TGTGCCAGCAGCTCCAGCCCTCTAGCTTCCACCGGGGAGCTGTTTTTT.

There are a few counts of this clonotype. The chain combines TRBV5-1 with TRBJ1-2, with no clear D. Germline V gene lookup returns CDR1 SGHRS and CDR2 YFSETQ. Trimming pared 1 base from V and 4 bases from J, leaving 8 bases between. This CDR3 comprises 13 residues. This CDR3 is CASSLSDLYGYTF. In DNA, the CDR3 is TGCGCCAGCAGCTTGTCAGACCTCTATGGCTACACCTTC. The full variable domain, in which reference TRBV5-1 and TRBJ1-2 provide the parts outside the CDR3, is KAGVTQTPRYLIKTRGQQVTLSCSPISGHRSVSWYQQTPGQGLQFLFEYFSETQRNKGNFPGRFSGRQFSNSRSEMNVSTLELGDSALYLCASSLSDLYGYTFGSGTRLTVV.

V usage is TRBV7-2 and J usage is TRBJ2-7, with D possibly matching TRBD2 (7 bases). V dropped 1 base and J dropped 3 bases, with 16 bases sitting between them. The CDR3 runs to 16 residues. The germline gives CDR1 SGHTA, CDR2 FQGNSA. The CDR3 DNA reads TGTGCCAGCAGCTTAGTAGAGGGGGGGTCGGGCTACGAGCAGTACTTC. It translates to CASSLVEGGSGYEQYF. The variable domain in full, completed from reference TRBV7-2 and TRBJ2-7, reads GAGVSQSPSNKVTEKGKDVELRCDPISGHTALYWYRQSLGQGLEFLIYFQGNSAPDKSGLPSDRFSAERTGGSVSTLTIQRTQQEDSAVYLCASSLVEGGSGYEQYFGPGTRLTVT.

This clonotype has only a few counts. The chain uses TRBV7-9 and TRBJ2-7; a weak D match, TRBD1 (6 bases). CDR1 is SEHNR, CDR2 FQNEAQ, per germline (reference sequence). The CDR3 has 15 amino acids. The V and J ends lost 1 base and 5 bases respectively, with 15 bases between them. CDR3 sequence (DNA): TGTGCCAGCAGCTTAGAGGGTGGGGACACCCACGAGCAGTACTTC. Encoded protein: CASSLEGGDTHEQYF.

J is TRBJ2-2 and V is TRBV5-5; TRBD2 agrees at 11 bases. This CDR3 contains 17 residues. The V and J ends lost 2 bases and 2 bases, in that order; junction bases with no gene match: 5. Germline CDR1 SGHKS, CDR2 YYEKEE (reference sequence). In DNA, the CDR3 is TGTGCCAGCAGCTTAACTAGCGGGAGCCGCAACACCGGGGAGCTGTTTTTT. This codes for CASSLTSGSRNTGELFF.

The chain joins TRBV5-1 to TRBJ2-5, with 13 bases lining up with TRBD2. The J segment lost 5 bases and the V segment lost 4 bases, leaving 5 bases of the junction unmatched. CDR3 length equals 15 residues. The germline V gene encodes CDR1 SGHRS and CDR2 YFSETQ. CDR3 region: CASSGGLAGAETQYF. The CDR3 DNA follows: TGCGCCAGCAGCGGCGGACTAGCGGGAGCTGAGACCCAGTACTTC.

This chain connects TRBV6-5 to TRBJ1-1, with unresolved D. CDR1 MNHEY and CDR2 SVGAGI come from the germline V gene. The V end lost 7 bases, the J end lost 0 bases, and 6 bases lay between the germline ends. The CDR3 is 12 residues long. The DNA for the CDR3 is TGTGCCAGCAAGCGAGTGAACACTGAAGCTTTCTTT. This sequence encodes CASKRVNTEAFF.

This clonotype was observed a few times. The chain employs TRBV3-1 and TRBJ2-7, with 10 bases matching TRBD2. CDR1 is LGHDT and CDR2 is YNNKEL in the germline V gene (reference sequence). Trimming removed 4 bases from V and 1 base from J; junction bases left unmatched: 4. This CDR3 is built from 15 residues. This CDR3 is CASSLEREGSYEQYF. CDR3 DNA: TGTGCCAGCAGCCTCGAGCGGGAGGGATCCTACGAGCAGTACTTC.

This clonotype was found many times. The V call is TRBV20-1, the J call TRBJ2-7, with 8 bases fitting TRBD1. From germline, CDR1 is DFQATT and CDR2 SNEGSKA (reference sequence). This CDR3 is built from 14 residues. The trim removed 6 bases at V and 2 bases at J, leaving 9 bases unmatched. This CDR3 is CSAEGQAYPYEQYF. The CDR3 DNA sequence: TGCAGTGCGGAGGGACAGGCATATCCCTACGAGCAGTACTTC.